The clone carrying this TCR beta chain was counted once. As yet, its antigen is unknown. The V gene's germline CDR1 is SQVTM and CDR2 ANQGSEA. The CDR3 runs to 14 residues. Trimming cost V 2 bases and J 4 bases, with 13 bases left between them. Genomic DNA acted as the template from which TCR beta VDJ combination and CDR3 sequence profiling were carried out. In TCRdb, the reads were re-called with MiXCR into one record per CDR3 protein. The sample holds some 98,000 distinct CDR3 sequences; around 68% are singletons and the top ten take around three fifths. The record originates from a study of CD8+CD57+ T cells in acquired aplastic anemia. Study-wide results and caveats: Between patients and controls, over 25 CD8+ CDR3 sequences were found in common.

Sequencing was done on patients that had shown CD8+CD57+ cell expansion by flow cytometry. The sequence came from a human donor with aplastic anemia. This rearrangement joins TRBV29-1 to TRBJ2-3; D is possibly TRBD1 (5 bases). The specimen sequenced was sorted CD4+, CD8+, or CD8+CD57+ T cells (not recorded which) from PBMCs. The CDR3 nucleotides are TGCAGCGTTGAACAGGGAAAGCTACCAGATACGCAGTATTTT. Amino acids: CSVEQGKLPDTQYF.